This T cell receptor (beta chain) was sequenced in a study of T cell repertoires in cytomegalovirus infection. Study-wide background: Signatures in public TCR beta sequences pointed to both CMV infection and matching HLA type.

Study conclusions and caveats: The cumulative frequency of public TCR beta families identified carriers of CMV plus the relevant HLA. HLA-C-restricted CMV clonotypes gave the most frequent clonotype in two of eight donors.

MiXCR was run by TCRdb on the reads, yielding one entry per CDR3 protein. The table lists approximately 500,000 distinct CDR3 sequences, roughly 12% of them singletons, with roughly 10% in the top ten. The germline V and J ends were trimmed by 7 bases and 0 bases, with 6 bases remaining between them. Germline CDR1 SGHVS, CDR2 FQNEAQ. The CDR3 runs 12 residues. This clonotype was observed many times. Its antigen is undetermined. The chain joins TRBV7-8 to TRBJ1-1, with D unresolved. Sequencing was carried out using PBMCs. The sequence came from a human donor in good health (CMV status not recorded). Some clones in this sample may be carry-over from other donors' samples. In DNA, the CDR3 is TGTGCCAGCAAAAAGCTGAACACTGAAGCTTTCTTT. This gives the protein CASKKLNTEAFF.